Listed below are T cell receptor beta chains from one sample, sequenced in a study of blood T cell repertoires in COVID-19. Produced via immunoSEQ multiplex PCR; TCRdb's table is partial and in-frame only. Seen here are under 250,000 clones, 80% to 90% observed once, and the top ten hold about 4%. The specimen was PBMCs or T cells enriched from blood (not recorded which). The receptors stem from a woman aged 25 to 39 who had been exposed to COVID-19. Both conserved end residues are part of each CDR3. D genes are given only for firm matches. Size values are once, few and many counts, or a class for expanded clones, and some rows have none.

TRBJ1-2 13 TRBD1 . TRBV23-1 TGCGCCAGCAGAGGACAGGTGAGGAACGGCTACACCTTC CASRGQVRNGYTF
TRBJ1-2 16 TRBD1 . TRBV7-9 TGTGCCAGCAGCTTAGATGTGGAGGACAGGAACTATGGCTACACCTTC CASSLDVEDRNYGYTF
TRBJ2-3 15 . . TRBV2 TGTGCCAGCAGTGATTCTTCCGCTAGAACAGATACGCAGTATTTT CASSDSSARTDTQYF
TRBJ2-7 13 . . TRBV25-1 TGTGGGACTTCACTTATAGGGTCCTACGAGCAGTACTTC CGTSLIGSYEQYF
TRBJ1-4 16 . . TRBV3-1/TRBV3-2 TGTGCCAGCAGCCAGGATATAACAGATACTAATGAAAAACTGTTTTTT CASSQDITDTNEKLFF
TRBJ1-6 16 TRBD1 . TRBV19 TGTGCCAGTACCTCACCCGGGACAGCACCTAATTCACCCCTCCACTTT CASTSPGTAPNSPLHF
TRBJ2-3 13 . . TRBV27 TGTGCCACCTCCCGGCAGGGGACAGATACGCAGTATTTT CATSRQGTDTQYF
TRBJ1-2 15 . . TRBV30 TGTGCCTGGAATCGAGGGACTCCTACCCCTTTTGGCTACACCTTC CAWNRGTPTPFGYTF
TRBJ2-2 17 . . TRBV28 TGTGCCAGCAGTGGGTCGACCGCGGGGTTAAACACCGGGGAGCTGTTTTTT CASSGSTAGLNTGELFF
TRBJ1-5 17 TRBD1 few TRBV27 TGTGCCAGCAGACGACACTCCAGGGGGACAGGCGGCGGGCCCCAGCATTTT CASRRHSRGTGGGPQHF
TRBJ1-5 14 . few TRBV29-1 TGCAGCGTTGAAGTAGGCCAGGGCAATCAGCCCCAGCATTTT CSVEVGQGNQPQHF
TRBJ1-1 12 TRBD1 . TRBV29-1 TGCAGCACCCGACAGGGGGCTCGTGAAGCTTTCTTT CSTRQGAREAFF
TRBJ2-7 15 TRBD2 . TRBV7-6 TGTGCCAGCAGCTTAGCTAGCGGGAGCTCCTACGAGCAGTACTTC CASSLASGSSYEQYF
TRBJ1-2 13 . . TRBV2 TGTGCCACCGAAACGACTGCTAACTATGGCTACACCTTC CATETTANYGYTF
TRBJ2-5 16 TRBD2 . TRBV19 TGTGCCAGTAGTATAGTAGGCGGGAGGGTCCAAGAGACCCAGTACTTC CASSIVGGRVQETQYF
TRBJ2-7 13 . . TRBV29-1 TGCAGCGTTGTTCCGGGGGGCAATGACGAGCAGTACTTC CSVVPGGNDEQYF
TRBJ1-1 15 . . TRBV4-1 TGCGCCAGCAGCCAAGGGCAGTGGAGCGGCACTGAAGCTTTCTTT CASSQGQWSGTEAFF
TRBJ1-1 14 . . TRBV7-6 TGTGCCAGCAGCTTTCCTGCGGCGAACACTGAAGCTTTCTTT CASSFPAANTEAFF
TRBJ2-1 16 . . TRBV9 TGTGCCAGCAGCGTAGGATTAGTCCACCGGTGGAGTGAGCAGTTCTTC CASSVGLVHRWSEQFF
TRBJ2-7 16 . . TRBV28 TGTGCCAGCAGCCATTTGGTATGGGGCGACGCCGGCGAGCAGTACTTC CASSHLVWGDAGEQYF
TRBJ1-3 17 . . TRBV4-1 TGCGCCAGCAGCCTGGCCTTGACAGGCGCCATTGGAAACACCATATATTTT CASSLALTGAIGNTIYF
TRBJ2-2 15 . . TRBV5-1 TGCGCCAGCAGCTTGGACACAAGATACACCGGGGAGCTGTTTTTT CASSLDTRYTGELFF
TRBJ1-1 12 . . TRBV4-1 TGCGCCAGCAGCCAAGCGGACAGCAAGGCTTTCTTT CASSQADSKAFF
TRBJ1-1 13 . once TRBV9 TGTGCCAGCAGCGTAGATGGCCTCTCTGAAGCTTTCTTT CASSVDGLSEAFF
TRBJ1-2 14 . . TRBV25-1 TGTGCCAGCAGGCGGGGATATCCCGACTATGGCTACACCTTC CASRRGYPDYGYTF
TRBJ1-6 14 TRBD1 once TRBV30 TGTGCCTGGAGGGGGGGACAGGTCGGCTCACCCCTCCACTTT CAWRGGQVGSPLHF
TRBJ2-5 12 . . TRBV11-3 TGTGCCAGCAGCAGGGGCCAAGAGACCCAGTACTTC CASSRGQETQYF
TRBJ1-5 12 . . TRBV15 TGTGCCACCAGCAGAGACCGTGTGCCCCAGCATTTT CATSRDRVPQHF
TRBJ2-1 14 TRBD2 . TRBV29-1 TGCAGCGCCCGGGACGGCGGGACTAGCTCTGAGCCGTTCTTC CSARDGGTSSEPFF
TRBJ1-2 14 . once TRBV7-2 TGTGCCAGCAGCTTCAGACGGCCGCCGGGGAGCTACACCTTC CASSFRRPPGSYTF
TRBJ2-6 16 TRBD1 . TRBV19 TGTGCCAGTAGGAAAAAACAGGGGTCTGGGGCCAACGTCCTGACTTTC CASRKKQGSGANVLTF
TRBJ2-5 13 . . TRBV5-6 TGTGCCAGCAGCCTAGGGGCCCAAGAGACCCAGTACTTC CASSLGAQETQYF
TRBJ1-2 19 . . TRBV21-1 TGTGCCAGCAGCAAAGGTTGTACGGCAGGCCCAAAGAGACACTATGGCTACACCTTC CASSKGCTAGPKRHYGYTF
TRBJ1-1 13 . . TRBV30 TGTGCCTGGAGCCCCACCAGGGGCTCTGAAGCTTTCTTT CAWSPTRGSEAFF
TRBJ2-1 17 TRBD2 few TRBV6-1 TGTGCCAGCAGTGCTAGACTAGCGAGGAGCTCCTACAATGAGCAGTTCTTC CASSARLARSSYNEQFF
TRBJ2-7 13 TRBD1 . TRBV30 TGTGCCTGGATACGGACAGGGGTCTACGAGCAGTACTTC CAWIRTGVYEQYF
TRBJ1-2 16 TRBD1 . TRBV6-2/TRBV6-3 TGTGCCAGCAGTTACTCGGTGGACAGGGTTAACTATGGCTACACCTTC CASSYSVDRVNYGYTF
TRBJ1-5 15 . . TRBV4-1 TGCGCCAGCAGCCAATCGGCGGTTCCCAATCAGCCCCAGCATTTT CASSQSAVPNQPQHF
TRBJ1-4 15 TRBD1 . TRBV24-1 TGTGCCACCAGTGACGGACAGGGGTATAATGAAAAACTGTTTTTT CATSDGQGYNEKLFF
TRBJ1-1 13 . . TRBV6-1 TGTGCCAGCAGTTATATAGTGAACACTGAAGCTTTCTTT CASSYIVNTEAFF
TRBJ1-5 16 . . TRBV7-9 TGTGCCAGCAGCTCAAGCGGGTTTTTGGGCAATCAGCCCCAGCATTTT CASSSSGFLGNQPQHF
TRBJ2-1 13 . . TRBV4-2 TGTGCCAGCAGCCAAGCCCTTCTTAATGAGCAGTTCTTC CASSQALLNEQFF
TRBJ2-1 15 TRBD2 . TRBV3-1/TRBV3-2 TGTGCCAGCAGCCAAGCCCCCCTAGCGGGACTTGAGCAGTTCTTC CASSQAPLAGLEQFF
TRBJ2-3 17 TRBD2 . TRBV9 TGTGCCAGCAGCGTAGGCGGCGGGAGGGCGCCCCAAGATACGCAGTATTTT CASSVGGGRAPQDTQYF
TRBJ2-2 16 . . TRBV4-1 TGCGCCAGCAGCCAAGAGGCTAGTGTGGTGACCGGGGAGCTGTTTTTT CASSQEASVVTGELFF